The 10 T cell receptor beta chains given below trace back to one sample, sequenced in a study of CD8 T cells in ankylosing spondylitis. TCRdb re-analysed the 5' RACE reads in MiXCR, keeping a single row per CDR3 protein. Among some 16,000 distinct CDR3 sequences listed, roughly 8.2% were seen once. Sequenced sample: blood. These receptors originate from a male donor with ankylosing spondylitis or in good health (not recorded which).

The V and J genes are TRBV21-1 and TRBJ2-2; TRBD2 is taken as the D call from the table, unchecked against the DNA. TRBV21-1 is termed a pseudogene. CDR3 length: 15 residues. CDR3 sequence: CASTGLAGNTGELFF. DNA for the CDR3: TGTGCCAGCACCGGACTAGCGGGGAACACCGGGGAGCTGTTTTTT.

This clonotype was counted many times. This rearrangement joins TRBV20-1 to TRBJ1-6; tentatively, D is TRBD1 (6 bases). CDR1 and CDR2 (germline): DFQATT, SNEGSKA (reference sequence). The V end was cut by 1 base, the J end by 4 bases, with 8 bases between. The CDR3 runs 14 residues. CDR3 residues: CSARGQGYNSPLHF. CDR3 nucleotides: TGCAGTGCTAGAGGTCAGGGGTATAATTCACCCCTCCACTTT.

The chain carries TRBV4-1 and TRBJ2-1; TRBD2 aligns across 14 bases. The ends lost 4 bases at V and 9 bases at J; junction bases unmatched: 5. This CDR3 comprises 15 residues. Germline V gene data show CDR1 as MGHRA and CDR2 as YSYEKL. The CDR3 sequence: CASSPGTSGRSEQFF. CDR3 in DNA: TGCGCCAGCAGCCCTGGGACTAGCGGGAGAAGTGAGCAGTTCTTC.

This sequence joins TRBV20-1 and TRBJ2-1; D ambiguous. Germline V lookup: CDR1 DFQATT, CDR2 SNEGSKA (reference sequence). The CDR3 covers 13 residues. Trimming pared 2 bases from V and 1 base from J, leaving 6 bases between. CDR3 DNA: TGCAGTGCTAGATCGCGGTCCTACAATGAGCAGTTCTTC. This codes for CSARSRSYNEQFF.

In its sample, this clonotype was seen many times. V and J are TRBV7-2 and TRBJ1-5; 9 nucleotides align to TRBD1. Germline trimming cut 5 bases from V and 3 bases from J; bases unmatched to any gene: 5. This CDR3 is built from 15 residues. CDR1 is SGHTA and CDR2 is FQGNSA in the germline V gene. CDR3 in amino acids: CASSPRTGDNQPQHF. CDR3 nucleotide sequence: TGTGCCAGCAGCCCGCGGACAGGGGACAATCAGCCCCAGCATTTT.

This clonotype was seen at least ten times. The chain combines TRBV5-1 with TRBJ2-1; D is perhaps TRBD1 (6 bases). The CDR3 runs 15 residues. Trimming took off 1 base at V and 3 bases at J, with 11 bases between the two ends. The germline V gene has CDR1 SGHRS and CDR2 YFSETQ. CDR3 bases: TGCGCCAGCAGCTTGTCATGGACAGTCTACAATGAGCAGTTCTTC. Translating gives CASSLSWTVYNEQFF.

This clonotype was found many times. This chain joins TRBV15 and TRBJ2-1; 9 bases fit TRBD2. There are 16 residues in the CDR3. Losses at the gene ends were 0 bases for V and 5 bases for J; bases not matched to a gene: 5. Germline V gene sequence: CDR1 LNHNV, CDR2 YYDKDF (reference sequence). In nucleotides, the CDR3 is TGTGCCACCAGCAGAGATCTTGCTAGCGGGAACAATGAGCAGTTCTTC. Its protein is CATSRDLASGNNEQFF. The full variable domain, completed using reference TRBV15 and TRBJ2-1, is DAMVIQNPRYQVTQFGKPVTLSCSQTLNHNVMYWYQQKSSQAPKLLFHYYDKDFNNEADTPDNFQSRRPNTSFCFLDIRSPGLGDTAMYLCATSRDLASGNNEQFFGPGTRLTVL.

This clonotype was counted many times. V usage is TRBV20-1 and J usage is TRBJ2-2; TRBD1 might be the D (5 bases). The CDR3 covers 12 residues. V gave up 6 bases and J gave up 3 bases, with 8 bases separating them. The germline V gene has CDR1 DFQATT and CDR2 SNEGSKA (reference sequence). For the CDR3, the DNA is TGCAGTGCCCGACAGCACACCGGGGAGCTGTTTTTT. It codes for CSARQHTGELFF.

This clonotype appeared many times. The V gene is TRBV28, the J gene TRBJ2-7; D ambiguous. Germline loops: CDR1 MDHEN, CDR2 SYDVKM. This CDR3 is 12 amino acids long. Between the trimmed V and J ends, which lost 1 base and 7 bases, there was a span of 8 bases. CDR3 in DNA: TGTGCCAGCAGTTTATCCCGTACGGAGCAGTACTTC. Translated: CASSLSRTEQYF.

This clonotype counts as medium-sized. J is TRBJ2-1 and V is TRBV20-1, with 8 bases fitting TRBD1. The ends lost 6 bases at V and 7 bases at J; junction bases unmatched: 8. This CDR3 contains 13 residues. CDR1 is DFQATT and CDR2 is SNEGSKA in the germline V gene (reference sequence). In nucleotides, the CDR3 is TGCAGTGCAAGACGGGACAGGATAAATGAGCAGTTCTTC. This sequence encodes CSARRDRINEQFF.